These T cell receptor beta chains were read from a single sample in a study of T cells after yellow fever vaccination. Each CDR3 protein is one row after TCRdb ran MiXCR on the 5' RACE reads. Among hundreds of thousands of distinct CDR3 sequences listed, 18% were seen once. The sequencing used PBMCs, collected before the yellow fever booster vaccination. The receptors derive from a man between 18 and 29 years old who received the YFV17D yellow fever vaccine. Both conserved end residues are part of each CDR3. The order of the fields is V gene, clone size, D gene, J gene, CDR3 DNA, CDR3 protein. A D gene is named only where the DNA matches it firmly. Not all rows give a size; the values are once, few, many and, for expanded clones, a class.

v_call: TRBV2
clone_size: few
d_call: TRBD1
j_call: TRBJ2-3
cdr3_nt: TGTGCCAGCAGCCGGGACAGGGGGGAGACAGATACGCAGTATTTT
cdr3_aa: CASSRDRGETDTQYF

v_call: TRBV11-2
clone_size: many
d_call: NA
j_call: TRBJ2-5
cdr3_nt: TGTGCCAGCAGGAGGGTCGGGGAGACCCAGTACTTC
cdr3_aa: CASRRVGETQYF

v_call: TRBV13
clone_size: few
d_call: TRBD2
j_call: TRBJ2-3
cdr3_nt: TGTGCCAGCAGCCTCTATGCGGGGGTCCGCACAGATACGCAGTATTTT
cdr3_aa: CASSLYAGVRTDTQYF

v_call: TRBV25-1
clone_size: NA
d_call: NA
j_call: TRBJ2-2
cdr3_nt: TGTGCCAGCAGTGGACAGGTTTCCACCGGGGAGCTGTTTTTT
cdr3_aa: CASSGQVSTGELFF

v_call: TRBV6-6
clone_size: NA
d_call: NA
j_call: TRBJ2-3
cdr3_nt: TGTGCCAGCAGTTTCCCCTCGGAGCGGCGTAGCACAGATACGCAGTATTTT
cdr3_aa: CASSFPSERRSTDTQYF

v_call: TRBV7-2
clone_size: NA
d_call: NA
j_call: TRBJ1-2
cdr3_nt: TGTGCCAGCAGTAATCGACCACCGGGGTATGGCTACACCTTC
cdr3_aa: CASSNRPPGYGYTF

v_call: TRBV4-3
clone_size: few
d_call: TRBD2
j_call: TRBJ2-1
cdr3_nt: TGCGCCAGCAGCCAAGTAGGGACTAGCGGGGGGGCGAAGCAGTTCTTC
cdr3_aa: CASSQVGTSGGAKQFF

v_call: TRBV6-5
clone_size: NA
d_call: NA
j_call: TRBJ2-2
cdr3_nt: TGTGCCAGCAGTTACTCGGGACAGAACACCGGGGAGCTGTTTTTT
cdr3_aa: CASSYSGQNTGELFF

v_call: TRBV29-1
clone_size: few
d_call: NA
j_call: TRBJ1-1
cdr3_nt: TGCAGCGGGGGGCGTCGGCCCATGAACACTGAAGCTTTCTTT
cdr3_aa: CSGGRRPMNTEAFF

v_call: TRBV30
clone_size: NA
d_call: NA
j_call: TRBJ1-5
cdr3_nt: TGTGCCTGGAGTGGGGCCGCGCATCAGCCCCAGCATTTT
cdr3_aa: CAWSGAAHQPQHF

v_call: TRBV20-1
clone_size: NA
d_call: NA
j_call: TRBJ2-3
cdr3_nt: TGCAGTGCCCAGACAGATACGCAGTATTTT
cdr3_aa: CSAQTDTQYF

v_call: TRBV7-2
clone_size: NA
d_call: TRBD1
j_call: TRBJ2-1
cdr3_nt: TGTGCCAGCAGCACAGGGACAGGCATGGGTGAGCAGTTCTTC
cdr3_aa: CASSTGTGMGEQFF

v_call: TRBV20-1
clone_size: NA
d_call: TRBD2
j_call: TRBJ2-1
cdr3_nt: TGCAGTGCTAGAGAGGTAGCGGGGGCGTACAATGAGCAGTTCTTC
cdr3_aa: CSAREVAGAYNEQFF

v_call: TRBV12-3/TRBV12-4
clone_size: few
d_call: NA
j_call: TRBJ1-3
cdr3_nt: TGTGCCAGCGGGGCTGGAAACACCATATATTTT
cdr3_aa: CASGAGNTIYF

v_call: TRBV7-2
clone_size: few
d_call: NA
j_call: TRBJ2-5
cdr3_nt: TGTGCCAGCAGCTCAGGGAGGTACCAAGAGACCCAGTACTTC
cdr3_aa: CASSSGRYQETQYF

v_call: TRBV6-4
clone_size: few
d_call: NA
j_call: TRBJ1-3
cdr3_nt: TGTGCCAGCAGTCGGCGCAACTTGCTCTCTGGAAACACCATATATTTT
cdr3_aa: CASSRRNLLSGNTIYF

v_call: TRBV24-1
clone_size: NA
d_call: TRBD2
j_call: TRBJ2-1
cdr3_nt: TGTGCCACCAGTGTGGGGGGGAATGAGCAGTTCTTC
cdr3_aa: CATSVGGNEQFF

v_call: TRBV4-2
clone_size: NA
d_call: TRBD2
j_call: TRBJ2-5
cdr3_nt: TGTGCCAGCAGCTCTAGGGCTAGCGGGGTGAAAGAGACCCAGTACTTC
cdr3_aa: CASSSRASGVKETQYF

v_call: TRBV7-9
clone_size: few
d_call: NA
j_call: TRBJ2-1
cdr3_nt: TGTGCCAGCAGCTTAATTTGGGCCGAGCAGTTCTTC
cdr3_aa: CASSLIWAEQFF

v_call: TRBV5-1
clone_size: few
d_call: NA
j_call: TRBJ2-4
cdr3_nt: TGCGCCAGCAGATGGGGGTACACTAGCCTAGCCAAAAACATTCAGTACTTC
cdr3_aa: CASRWGYTSLAKNIQYF

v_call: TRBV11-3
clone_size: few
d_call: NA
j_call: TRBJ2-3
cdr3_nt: TGTGCCAGCAGCCCCGGACTGGGCCTCGGCACAGATACGCAGTATTTT
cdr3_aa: CASSPGLGLGTDTQYF

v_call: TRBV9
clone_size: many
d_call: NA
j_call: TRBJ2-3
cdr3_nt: TGTGCCAGTAGTGTGGCGGGGAGCACAGATACGCAGTATTTT
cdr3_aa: CASSVAGSTDTQYF

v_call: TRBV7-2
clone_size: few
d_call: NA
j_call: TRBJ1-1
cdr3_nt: TGTGCCAGCAGCTTATATTTCTCTGAAGCTTTCTTT
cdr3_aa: CASSLYFSEAFF

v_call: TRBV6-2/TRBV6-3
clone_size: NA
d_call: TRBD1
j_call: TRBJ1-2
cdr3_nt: TGTGCCAGCAGATACGCAGGGGGCTCCTATGGCTACACCTTC
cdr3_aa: CASRYAGGSYGYTF

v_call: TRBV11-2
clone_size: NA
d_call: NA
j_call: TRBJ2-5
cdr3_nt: TGTGCCAGCAGCTTAGGGACATCCCGCCAAGAGACCCAGTACTTC
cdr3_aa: CASSLGTSRQETQYF

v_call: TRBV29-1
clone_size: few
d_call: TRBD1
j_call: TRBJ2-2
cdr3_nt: TGCAGCGGGGGACCGGGACAGGGGGGCACCGGGGAGCTGTTTTTT
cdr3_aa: CSGGPGQGGTGELFF

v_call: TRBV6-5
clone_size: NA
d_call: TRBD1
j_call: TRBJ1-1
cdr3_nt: TGTGCCAGCAGTTACAAGACAGGGGGCCAGAACACTGAAGCTTTCTTT
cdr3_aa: CASSYKTGGQNTEAFF

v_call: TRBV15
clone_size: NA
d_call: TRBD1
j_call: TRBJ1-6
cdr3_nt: TGTGCCACCAGCAGTGGACAGGGGCTATCCTATAATTCACCCCTCCACTTT
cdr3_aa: CATSSGQGLSYNSPLHF

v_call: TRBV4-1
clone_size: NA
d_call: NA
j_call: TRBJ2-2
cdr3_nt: TGCGCCAGCAGTGAAGTTGGCCGTACCGGGGAGCTGTTTTTT
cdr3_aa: CASSEVGRTGELFF

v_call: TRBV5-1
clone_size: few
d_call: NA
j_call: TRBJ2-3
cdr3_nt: TGCGCCAGCAGCGCGCAGGGTCCGGATACGCAGTATTTT
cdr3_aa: CASSAQGPDTQYF

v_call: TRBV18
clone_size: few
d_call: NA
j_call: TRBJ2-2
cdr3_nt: TGTGCCAGCTCACGGAGGAGCACAGGGAACACCGGGGAGCTGTTTTTT
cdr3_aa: CASSRRSTGNTGELFF

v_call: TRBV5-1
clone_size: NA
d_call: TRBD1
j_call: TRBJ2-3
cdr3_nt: TGCGCCAGCAGCCTTCAGGGGGCCAAAGATACGCAGTATTTT
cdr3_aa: CASSLQGAKDTQYF